A single sample gave rise to the 15 T cell receptor beta chains below, sequenced in a study of cytomegalovirus exposure and HLA in healthy donors. The PCR was carried out with 60 Vbeta primers and 13 Jbeta primers. Repertoires were generated with immunoSEQ multiplex PCR, while TCRdb's copy carries only in-frame clones and drops some. The sample gives under 150,000 clones, 75% to 85% of which show up once; approximately 2.5% is in the top ten. The specimen sequenced was PBMCs. The receptors stem from a man aged 45-60 years in good health and CMV-seronegative.

This chain uses TRBV5-4 with TRBJ1-2; D perhaps matches TRBD1 (5 bases). V gave up 0 bases and J gave up 3 bases, with 9 bases separating them. The germline CDR1 and CDR2 sequences are SGHNT and YYREEE (reference sequence). CDR3 size: 14 residues. The CDR3 DNA follows: TGTGCCAGCAGCTTGGTCAGGGCCGACTATGGCTACACCTTC. Its translation: CASSLVRADYGYTF.

The count of this clone is one. The chain links TRBV5-6 to TRBJ2-5, with 11 bases aligning to TRBD1. The germline V gene encodes CDR1 SGHDT and CDR2 YYEEEE. This CDR3 is built from 14 residues. The V and J ends lost 4 bases and 4 bases, in that order; junction bases with no gene match: 3. The CDR3 loop reads CASSDGTGGETQYF. The CDR3 DNA reads as TGTGCCAGCAGCGACGGGACAGGGGGAGAGACCCAGTACTTC. Full variable domain (rest looked up from reference TRBV5-6 and TRBJ2-5): DAGVTQSPTHLIKTRGQQVTLRCSPKSGHDTVSWYQQALGQGPQFIFQYYEEEERQRGNFPDRFSGHQFPNYSSELNVNALLLGDSALYLCASSDGTGGETQYFGPGTRLLVL.

The chain couples TRBV2 to TRBJ2-3; D is undetermined. Trimming left V 7 bases short and J 0 bases short, with 14 bases between. Per germline, CDR1 SNHLY and CDR2 FYNNEI. The CDR3 is made up of 15 amino acids. The DNA of the CDR3 is TGTGCCAGCAAGGCAAACCAGCGCAGCACAGATACGCAGTATTTT. Protein product: CASKANQRSTDTQYF.

This chain connects TRBV19 to TRBJ1-5, with 8 nucleotides matching TRBD1. J was trimmed by 0 bases and V by 7 bases; bases with no gene match: 5. CDR3 length equals 15 residues. Germline CDR1 LNHDA, CDR2 SQIVND (reference sequence). The DNA for the CDR3 is TGTGCCAGTACTCGGACAGGGTATAGCAATCAGCCCCAGCATTTT. It encodes CASTRTGYSNQPQHF.

Here the CDR3 reads CASSWGDPTRDEQYF. CDR3 nucleotides: TGTGCCAGCAGTTGGGGGGACCCCACTCGCGACGAGCAGTACTTC. The chain couples TRBV6-5 to TRBJ2-7, with TRBD2 as a possible D gene (6 bases). Germline loops: CDR1 MNHEY, CDR2 SVGAGI. The CDR3 runs 15 residues. V dropped 4 bases and J dropped 5 bases, with 18 bases sitting between them.

The chain joins TRBV7-3 to TRBJ2-2, with a possible D match to TRBD2 (6 bases). This CDR3 has 15 amino acids. Germline-derived CDR1 and CDR2 are SGHTA and FQGTGA. V lost 0 bases to trimming and J lost 4 bases, with 9 bases between them. CDR3 loop: CASSLTVGGTGELFF. CDR3 coding DNA: TGTGCCAGCAGCTTAACCGTGGGGGGCACCGGGGAGCTGTTTTTT.

In DNA form, the CDR3 reads TGTGCCAGCAGGGGGCATGCGTACAAGTACGAGCAGTACTTC. Encoded protein: CASRGHAYKYEQYF. This sequence joins TRBV5-6 and TRBJ2-7; D may be TRBD1 (5 bases). The V end was cut by 5 bases, the J end by 4 bases, with 16 bases between. Germline CDR1 reads SGHDT; CDR2 reads YYEEEE. The CDR3 is 14 residues long.

The V call is TRBV19, the J call TRBJ1-5; weak D call: TRBD1 (5 bases). Trimming took 1 base from V and 0 from J, leaving 13 bases between them. CDR1 LNHDA and CDR2 SQIVND come from the germline V gene (reference sequence). CDR3 length equals 17 residues. Written as DNA, the CDR3 is TGTGCCAGTAGTATAGTAACAGGACACTATAGCAATCAGCCCCAGCATTTT. As protein: CASSIVTGHYSNQPQHF.

The chain links TRBV5-6 to TRBJ2-7; TRBD1 matches at 8 bases. The length of the CDR3 is 13 residues. Unmatched junction bases numbered 5, after V lost 6 bases and J lost 3 bases. From germline, CDR1 is SGHDT and CDR2 YYEEEE. This chain's CDR3 is CASTQGANYEQYF. The CDR3 region has the DNA TGTGCCAGCACCCAGGGGGCAAACTACGAGCAGTACTTC.

The chain carries TRBV2 and TRBJ2-3; D is undetermined. The CDR3 is made up of 14 amino acids. Germline CDR1 is SNHLY and CDR2 is FYNNEI. V was trimmed by 8 bases and J by 2 bases, leaving 14 bases between them. DNA of the CDR3: TGTGCCAGCGTGTACCAACCACTCACAGATACGCAGTATTTT. Its protein is CASVYQPLTDTQYF. Full variable domain (remainder filled in from reference TRBV2 and TRBJ2-3): EPEVTQTPSHQVTQMGQEVILRCVPISNHLYFYWYRQILGQKVEFLVSFYNNEISEKSEIFDDQFSVERPDGSNFTLKIRSTKLEDSAMYFCASVYQPLTDTQYFGPGTRLTVL.

The chain employs TRBV19 and TRBJ2-7, with D possibly TRBD1 on 5 matching bases. The CDR3 totals 13 residues. Germline V gene lookup returns CDR1 LNHDA and CDR2 SQIVND (reference sequence). Trimming pared 3 bases from V and 5 bases from J, leaving 11 bases between. This chain's CDR3 is CASSIAGWDEQYF. The DNA for the CDR3 is TGTGCCAGTAGTATTGCAGGGTGGGACGAGCAGTACTTC. Variable domain in full (rest from reference TRBV19 and TRBJ2-7): DGGITQSPKYLFRKEGQNVTLSCEQNLNHDAMYWYRQDPGQGLRLIYYSQIVNDFQKGDIAEGYSVSREKKESFPLTVTSAQKNPTAFYLCASSIAGWDEQYFGPGTRLTVT.

The chain combines TRBV7-2 with TRBJ1-5; 8 bases are shared with TRBD1. V dropped 5 bases and J dropped 3; count of bases not matched to a gene: 6. This CDR3 contains 15 residues. CDR1 is SGHTA and CDR2 is FQGNSA in the germline V gene. The CDR3 is CASSPQGADNQPQHF. DNA of the CDR3: TGTGCCAGCAGCCCGCAGGGGGCGGACAATCAGCCCCAGCATTTT.

The CDR3: CASSQASGVTEYGYTF. The CDR3, as DNA: TGTGCCAGCAGCCAAGCGAGCGGAGTCACAGAATATGGCTACACCTTC. V gene TRBV4-2 combines with J gene TRBJ1-2, with no clear D. The CDR3 runs to 16 residues. Trimming took 1 base from V and 5 from J, leaving 17 bases between them. Germline CDR1 LGHNA, CDR2 YNFKEQ.

V usage is TRBV7-6 and J usage is TRBJ2-3; 13 nucleotides agree with TRBD2. The CDR3 is 18 amino acids. Germline lookup yields CDR1 SGHVS and CDR2 FNYEAQ. Trimming removed 1 base from V and 2 bases from J; junction bases left unmatched: 6. The DNA for the CDR3 is TGTGCCAGCAGCTTAGGACTAGCGGGGGGCAGAGACACAGATACGCAGTATTTT. Translation: CASSLGLAGGRDTDTQYF.

This rearrangement joins TRBV5-5 to TRBJ1-2; tentatively, D is TRBD1 (6 bases). CDR3 length: 15 residues. Germline loops: CDR1 SGHKS, CDR2 YYEKEE (reference sequence). Between the trimmed V and J ends, which lost 4 bases and 0 bases, there was a span of 13 bases. The DNA of the CDR3 is TGTGCCAGCAGCGACCGGGACATCCCTAACTATGGCTACACCTTC. Translated: CASSDRDIPNYGYTF.